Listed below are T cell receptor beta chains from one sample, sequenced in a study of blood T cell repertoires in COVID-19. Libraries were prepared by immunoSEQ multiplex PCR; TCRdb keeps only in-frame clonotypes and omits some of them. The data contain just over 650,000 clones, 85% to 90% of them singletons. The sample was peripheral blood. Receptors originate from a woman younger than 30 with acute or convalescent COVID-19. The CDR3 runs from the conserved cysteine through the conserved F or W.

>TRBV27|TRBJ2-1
CASSLSRTGNEQFF
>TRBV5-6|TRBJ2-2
CASINWGQRTGELFF
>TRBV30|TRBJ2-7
CAWGKDSESYEQYF
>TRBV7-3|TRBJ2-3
CASSHLAGGADTQYF
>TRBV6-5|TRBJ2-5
CASRDPTSGVETQYF
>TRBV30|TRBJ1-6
CAWDQGARNSPLHF
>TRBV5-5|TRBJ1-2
CASSPGTGLSYGYTF
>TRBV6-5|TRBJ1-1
CASSWGGSPEAFF
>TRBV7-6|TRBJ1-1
CASSPSLYEDTEAFF
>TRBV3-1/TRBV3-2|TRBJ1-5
CASSQTSDSNQPQHF
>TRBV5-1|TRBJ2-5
CASRSGGRETQYF
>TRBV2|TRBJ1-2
CASSEQGAGGYTF
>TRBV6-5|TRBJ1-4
CASRSLTGNEKLFF
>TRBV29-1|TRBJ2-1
CSVGGGLLNNEQFF
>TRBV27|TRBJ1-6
CASNLGGNNSPLHF
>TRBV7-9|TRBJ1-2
CASSPTGGMDYGYTF
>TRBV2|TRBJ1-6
CASSRDREISPLHF
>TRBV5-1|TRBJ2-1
CASNPGGGDEQFF
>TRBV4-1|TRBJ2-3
CASSQEGGGTDTQYF
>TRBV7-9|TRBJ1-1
CASSLITVNTEAFF
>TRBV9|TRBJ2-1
CASSDREAGGRRQFF
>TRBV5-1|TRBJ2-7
CASSLAGDSYEQYF
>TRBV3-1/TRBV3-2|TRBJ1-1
CASSQYRENTEAFF
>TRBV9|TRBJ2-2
CASSATGTKNTGELFF
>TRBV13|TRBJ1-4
CASSFSGQGGYEKLFF
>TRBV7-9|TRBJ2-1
CASSSGTSGARQFF
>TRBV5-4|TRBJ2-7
CASGPTDRGGNEQYF
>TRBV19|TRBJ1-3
CASSMGDSLSGNTIYF
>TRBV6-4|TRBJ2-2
CASSPTSGGDTGELFF
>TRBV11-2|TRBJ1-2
CASSTLWDTIYGGYTF
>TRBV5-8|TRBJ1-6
CASSLLDRVYSPLHF
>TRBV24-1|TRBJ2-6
CATSGWSSGANVLTF
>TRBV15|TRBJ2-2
CATIPGVANTGELFF
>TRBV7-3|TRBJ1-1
CASSSQGSGTEAFF
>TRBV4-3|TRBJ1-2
CASSQEGGRNYGYTF
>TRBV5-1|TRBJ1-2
CASSLGSGGNYGYTF
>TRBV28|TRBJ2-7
CASSPSEGGLEEQYF
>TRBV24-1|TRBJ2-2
CATSEWTGGNTGELFF
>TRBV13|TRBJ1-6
CASSPERGHSPLHF
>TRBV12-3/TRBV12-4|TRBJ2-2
CASRVTGVGELFF
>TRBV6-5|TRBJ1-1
CASSYYGTGANTEAFF
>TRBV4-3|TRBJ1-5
CASSWDRATNQPQHF
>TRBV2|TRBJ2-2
CASSEGGFGTGELFF
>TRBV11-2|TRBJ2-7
CASSFGLDGSYEQYF
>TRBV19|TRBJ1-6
CASRQSGAKNSPLHF
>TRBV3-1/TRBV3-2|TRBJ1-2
CASSQQGVIYGYTF